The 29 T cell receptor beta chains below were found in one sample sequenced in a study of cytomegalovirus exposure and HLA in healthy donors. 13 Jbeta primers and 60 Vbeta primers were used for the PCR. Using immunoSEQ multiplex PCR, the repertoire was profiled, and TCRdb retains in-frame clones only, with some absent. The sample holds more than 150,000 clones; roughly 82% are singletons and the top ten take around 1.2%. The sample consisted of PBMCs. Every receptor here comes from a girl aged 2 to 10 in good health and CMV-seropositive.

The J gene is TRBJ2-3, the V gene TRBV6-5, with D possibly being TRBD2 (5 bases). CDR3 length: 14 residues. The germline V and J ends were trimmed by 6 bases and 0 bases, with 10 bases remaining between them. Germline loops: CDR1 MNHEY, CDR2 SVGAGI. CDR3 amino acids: CASRLGLSTDTQYF. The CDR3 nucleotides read TGTGCCAGCAGGCTAGGACTTAGCACAGATACGCAGTATTTT.

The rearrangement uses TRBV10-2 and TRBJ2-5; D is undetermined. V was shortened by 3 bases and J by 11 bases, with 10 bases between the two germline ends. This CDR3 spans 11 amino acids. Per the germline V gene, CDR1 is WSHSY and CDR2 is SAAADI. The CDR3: CASSEVKEQYF. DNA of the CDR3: TGCGCCAGCAGTGAAGTAAAAGAGCAGTACTTC.

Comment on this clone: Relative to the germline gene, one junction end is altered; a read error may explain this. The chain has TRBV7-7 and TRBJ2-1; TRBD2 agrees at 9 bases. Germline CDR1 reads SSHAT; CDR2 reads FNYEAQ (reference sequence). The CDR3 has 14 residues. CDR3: CASSPKGGRVEQFF. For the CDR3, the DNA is TGTGCTAGCAGCCCCAAGGGCGGGAGGGTGGAGCAGTTCTTC.

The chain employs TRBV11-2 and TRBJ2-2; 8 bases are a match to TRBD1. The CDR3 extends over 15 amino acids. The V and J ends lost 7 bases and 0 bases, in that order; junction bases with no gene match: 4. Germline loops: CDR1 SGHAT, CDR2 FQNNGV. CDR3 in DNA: TGTGCCAGCATCTGGACAGGGCCGAACACCGGGGAGCTGTTTTTT. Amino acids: CASIWTGPNTGELFF. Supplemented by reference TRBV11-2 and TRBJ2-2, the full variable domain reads EAGVAQSPRYKIIEKRQSVAFWCNPISGHATLYWYQQILGQGPKLLIQFQNNGVVDDSQLPKDRFSAERLKGVDSTLKIQPAKLEDSAVYLCASIWTGPNTGELFFGEGSRLTVL.

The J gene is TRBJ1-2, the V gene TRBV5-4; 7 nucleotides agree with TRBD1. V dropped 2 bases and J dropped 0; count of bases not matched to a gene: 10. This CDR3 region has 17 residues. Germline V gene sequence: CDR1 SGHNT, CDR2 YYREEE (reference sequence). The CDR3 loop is CASSFPGGTLANYGYTF. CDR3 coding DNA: TGTGCCAGCAGCTTTCCAGGGGGAACCTTAGCTAACTATGGCTACACCTTC.

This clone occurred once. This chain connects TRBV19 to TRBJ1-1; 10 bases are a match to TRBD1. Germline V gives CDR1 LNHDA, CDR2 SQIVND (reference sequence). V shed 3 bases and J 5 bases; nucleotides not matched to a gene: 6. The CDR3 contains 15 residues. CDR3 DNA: TGTGCCAGTAGTATTAAGACAGGGGGCTTTACTGAAGCTTTCTTT. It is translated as CASSIKTGGFTEAFF.

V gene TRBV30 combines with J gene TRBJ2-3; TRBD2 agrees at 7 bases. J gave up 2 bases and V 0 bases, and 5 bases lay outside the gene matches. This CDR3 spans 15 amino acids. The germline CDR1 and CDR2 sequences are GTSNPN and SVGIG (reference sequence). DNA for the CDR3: TGTGCCTGGAGTGTAATTAGCGGGTTCACAGATACGCAGTATTTT. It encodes CAWSVISGFTDTQYF. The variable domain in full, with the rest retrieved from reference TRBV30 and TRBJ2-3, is SQTIHQWPATLVQPVGSPLSLECTVEGTSNPNLYWYRQAAGRGLQLLFYSVGIGQISSEVPQNLSASRPQDRQFILSSKKLLLSDSGFYLCAWSVISGFTDTQYFGPGTRLTVL.

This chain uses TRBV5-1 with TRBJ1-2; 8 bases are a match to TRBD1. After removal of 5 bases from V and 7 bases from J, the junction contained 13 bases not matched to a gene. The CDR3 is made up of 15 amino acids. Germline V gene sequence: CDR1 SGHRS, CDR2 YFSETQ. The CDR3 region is CASRVGEDRDSGYTF. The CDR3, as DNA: TGCGCCAGCAGAGTTGGCGAGGACAGGGACAGTGGCTACACCTTC.

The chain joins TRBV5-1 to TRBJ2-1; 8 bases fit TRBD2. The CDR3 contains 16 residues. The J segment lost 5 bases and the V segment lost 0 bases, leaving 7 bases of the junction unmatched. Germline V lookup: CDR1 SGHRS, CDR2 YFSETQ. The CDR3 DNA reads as TGCGCCAGCAGCTTGGACGTAGCGGGACCCAACAATGAGCAGTTCTTC. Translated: CASSLDVAGPNNEQFF. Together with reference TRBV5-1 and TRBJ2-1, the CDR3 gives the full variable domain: KAGVTQTPRYLIKTRGQQVTLSCSPISGHRSVSWYQQTPGQGLQFLFEYFSETQRNKGNFPGRFSGRQFSNSRSEMNVSTLELGDSALYLCASSLDVAGPNNEQFFGPGTRLTVL.

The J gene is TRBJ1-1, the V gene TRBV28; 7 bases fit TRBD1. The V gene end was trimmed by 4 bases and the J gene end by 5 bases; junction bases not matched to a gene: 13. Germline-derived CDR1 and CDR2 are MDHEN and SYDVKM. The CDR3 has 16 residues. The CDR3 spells CASSSTGALGGTEAFF. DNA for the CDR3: TGTGCCAGCAGTTCCACAGGGGCCCTAGGGGGAACTGAAGCTTTCTTT.

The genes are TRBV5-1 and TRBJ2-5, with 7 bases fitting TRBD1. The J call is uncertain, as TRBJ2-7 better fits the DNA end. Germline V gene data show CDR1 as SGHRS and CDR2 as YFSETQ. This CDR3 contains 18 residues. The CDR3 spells CASSLGDSGSGGPYEQYF. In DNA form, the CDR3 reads TGCGCCAGCAGCTTGGGGGACAGCGGCAGCGGCGGACCCTACGAGCAGTACTTC.

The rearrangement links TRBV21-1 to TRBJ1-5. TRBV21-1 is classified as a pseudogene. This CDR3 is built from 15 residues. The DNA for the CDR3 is TGTGCCAGCAGCAAAGAGAGGATCACCAATCAGCCCCAGCATTTT. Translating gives CASSKERITNQPQHF.

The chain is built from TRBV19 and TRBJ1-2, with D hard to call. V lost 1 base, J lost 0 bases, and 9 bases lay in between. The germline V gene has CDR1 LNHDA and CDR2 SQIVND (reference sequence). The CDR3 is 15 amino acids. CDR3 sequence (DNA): TGTGCCAGTAGTATAGGGCAGGCACCTAACTATGGCTACACCTTC. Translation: CASSIGQAPNYGYTF.

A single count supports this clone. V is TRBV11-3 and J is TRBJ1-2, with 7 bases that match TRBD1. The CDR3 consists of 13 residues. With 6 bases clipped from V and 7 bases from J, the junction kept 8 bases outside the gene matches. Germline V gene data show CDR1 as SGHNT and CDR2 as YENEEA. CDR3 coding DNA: TGTGCCAGCAGTCTGGACAGGTTCGGTGGCTACACCTTC. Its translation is CASSLDRFGGYTF.

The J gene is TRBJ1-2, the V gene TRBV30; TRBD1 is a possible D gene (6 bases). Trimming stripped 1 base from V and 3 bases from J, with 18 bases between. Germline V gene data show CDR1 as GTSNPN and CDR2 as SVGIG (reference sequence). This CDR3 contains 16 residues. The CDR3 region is CAWSDEVMGAYYGYTF. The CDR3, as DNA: TGTGCCTGGAGTGATGAGGTTATGGGGGCCTACTATGGCTACACCTTC.

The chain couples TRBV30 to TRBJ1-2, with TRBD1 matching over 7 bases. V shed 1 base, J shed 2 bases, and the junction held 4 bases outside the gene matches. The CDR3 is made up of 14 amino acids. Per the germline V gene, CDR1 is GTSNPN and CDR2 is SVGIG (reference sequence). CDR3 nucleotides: TGTGCCTGGAGTGGGGACAGTTCCAACTATGGCTACACCTTC. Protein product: CAWSGDSSNYGYTF.

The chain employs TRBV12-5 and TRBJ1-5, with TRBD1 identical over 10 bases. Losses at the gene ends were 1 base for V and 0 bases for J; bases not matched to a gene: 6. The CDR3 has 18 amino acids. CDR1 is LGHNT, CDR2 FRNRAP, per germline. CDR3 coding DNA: TGTGCTAGTGGTTTGGCCCGGACAGGGGGAAATAGCAATCAGCCCCAGCATTTT. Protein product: CASGLARTGGNSNQPQHF.

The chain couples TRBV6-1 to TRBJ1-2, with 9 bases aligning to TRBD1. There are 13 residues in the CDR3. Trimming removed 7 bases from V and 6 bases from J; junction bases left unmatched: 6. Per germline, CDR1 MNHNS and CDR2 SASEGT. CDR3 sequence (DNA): TGTGCCAGCATTATGGGACAGGGCGATGGCTACACCTTC. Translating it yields CASIMGQGDGYTF.

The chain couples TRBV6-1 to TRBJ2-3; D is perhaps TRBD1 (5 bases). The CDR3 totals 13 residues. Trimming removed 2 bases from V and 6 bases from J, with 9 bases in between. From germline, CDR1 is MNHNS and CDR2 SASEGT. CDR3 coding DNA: TGTGCCAGCAGTGAAAGGTACAGGGATACGCAGTATTTT. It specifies CASSERYRDTQYF.

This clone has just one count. CDR3 residues: CASRRTGGAGNYGYTF. CDR3 in DNA: TGTGCCAGCAGGAGGACAGGGGGCGCCGGTAACTATGGCTACACCTTC. The chain has TRBV27 and TRBJ1-2, with 11 bases fitting TRBD1. This CDR3 spans 16 amino acids. V was clipped by 6 bases and J by 1 base; unmatched bases: 7. Per the germline V gene, CDR1 is MNHEY and CDR2 is SMNVEV (reference sequence).

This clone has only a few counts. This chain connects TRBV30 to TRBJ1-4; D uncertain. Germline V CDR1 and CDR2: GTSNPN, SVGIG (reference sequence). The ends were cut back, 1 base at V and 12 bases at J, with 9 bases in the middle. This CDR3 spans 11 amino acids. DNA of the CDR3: TGTGCCTGGAGTGGGGAGAAGGAACTGTTTTTT. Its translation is CAWSGEKELFF.

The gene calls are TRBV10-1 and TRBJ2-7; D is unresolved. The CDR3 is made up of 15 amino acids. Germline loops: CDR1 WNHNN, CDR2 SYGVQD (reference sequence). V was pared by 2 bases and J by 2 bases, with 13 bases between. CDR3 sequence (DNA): TGCGCCAGCAGTGAGCACCGTGACATACCCTACGAGCAGTACTTC. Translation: CASSEHRDIPYEQYF.

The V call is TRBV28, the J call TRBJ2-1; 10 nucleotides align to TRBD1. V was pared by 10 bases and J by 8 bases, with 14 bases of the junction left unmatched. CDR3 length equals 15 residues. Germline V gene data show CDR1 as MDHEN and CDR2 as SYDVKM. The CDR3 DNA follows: TGTGCCACCTTGCTCGGGACAGGGGCAGTTTATGAGCAGTTCTTC. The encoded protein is CATLLGTGAVYEQFF.

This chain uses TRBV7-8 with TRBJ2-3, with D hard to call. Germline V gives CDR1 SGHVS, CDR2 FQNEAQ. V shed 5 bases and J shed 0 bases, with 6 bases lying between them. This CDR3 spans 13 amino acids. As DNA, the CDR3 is TGTGCCAGCAGCCCCGCGAGCACAGATACGCAGTATTTT. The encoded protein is CASSPASTDTQYF.

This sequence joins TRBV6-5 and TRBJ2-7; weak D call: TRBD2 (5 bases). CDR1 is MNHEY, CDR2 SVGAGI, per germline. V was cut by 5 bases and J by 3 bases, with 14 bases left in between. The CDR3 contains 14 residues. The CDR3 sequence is CASSAPGEGYEQYF. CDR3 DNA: TGTGCCAGCAGTGCCCCGGGTGAGGGCTACGAGCAGTACTTC.

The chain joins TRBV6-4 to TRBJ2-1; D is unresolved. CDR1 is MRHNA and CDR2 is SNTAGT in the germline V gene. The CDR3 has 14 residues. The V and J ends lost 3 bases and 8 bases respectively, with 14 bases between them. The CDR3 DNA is TGTGCCAGCAGTGAAGACTGGTTCGGCTATGAGCAGTTCTTC. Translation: CASSEDWFGYEQFF.

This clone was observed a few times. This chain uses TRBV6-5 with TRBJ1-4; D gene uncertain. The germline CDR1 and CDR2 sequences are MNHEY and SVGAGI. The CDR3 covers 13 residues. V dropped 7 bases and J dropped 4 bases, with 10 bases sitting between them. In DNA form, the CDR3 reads TGTGCCAGCAAGTTGCAGATTAATGAAAAACTGTTTTTT. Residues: CASKLQINEKLFF.

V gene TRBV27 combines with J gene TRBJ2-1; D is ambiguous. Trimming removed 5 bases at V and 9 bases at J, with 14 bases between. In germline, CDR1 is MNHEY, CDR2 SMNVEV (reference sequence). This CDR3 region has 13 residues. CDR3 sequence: CASSRSGLGEQFF. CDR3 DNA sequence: TGTGCCAGCAGTCGATCAGGCCTCGGTGAGCAGTTCTTC.

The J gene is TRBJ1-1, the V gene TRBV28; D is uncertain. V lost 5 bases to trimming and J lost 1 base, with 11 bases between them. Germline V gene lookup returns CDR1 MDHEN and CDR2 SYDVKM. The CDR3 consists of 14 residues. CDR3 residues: CASSPGRGNTEAFF. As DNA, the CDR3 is TGTGCCAGCAGTCCTGGGCGGGGGAACACTGAAGCTTTCTTT.